Below are 20 T cell receptor beta chains sequenced from a single sample in a study of shared clonotypes between healthy human individuals. Produced via immunoSEQ multiplex PCR; TCRdb's table is partial and in-frame only. The sample yields 2 million to 2.5 million clones, 80% to 95% seen once. The sequenced sample consisted of naive CD4+ T cells from PBMCs. Subset defined: CD45RA+ positively selected. Receptors originate from a young man in good health. Some clones in this sample may be carry-over from other donors' samples.

The table lists this clone with a few counts. The V gene is TRBV2, the J gene TRBJ1-1; D is possibly TRBD1 (6 bases). Germline values: CDR1 SNHLY, CDR2 FYNNEI. With 4 bases removed from V and 5 bases from J, the gap between germline ends came to 14 bases. There are 14 residues in the CDR3. The CDR3 region has the DNA TGTGCCAGCAGTGGAAGAACAGGGAGGACTGAAGCTTTCTTT. Amino acid sequence: CASSGRTGRTEAFF.

The chain uses TRBV9 and TRBJ1-1; D uncertain. The CDR3 has 15 residues. CDR1 SGDLS and CDR2 YYNGEE come from the germline V gene. Trimming cost V 4 bases and J 6 bases, with 19 bases left between them. The CDR3 bases are TGTGCCAGCAGCCGCCTGGGCCTCGCGGGCGCTGAAGCTTTCTTT. Translation gives CASSRLGLAGAEAFF.

The V and J genes are TRBV30 and TRBJ2-7, with D possibly TRBD1 on 5 matching bases. The ends were cut back, 2 bases at V and 6 bases at J, with 11 bases in the middle. The CDR3 totals 12 residues. In germline, CDR1 is GTSNPN, CDR2 SVGIG (reference sequence). The CDR3 protein is CAWSRWTIEQYF. DNA for the CDR3: TGTGCCTGGAGTAGGTGGACAATCGAGCAGTACTTC. The whole variable domain, filled in from reference TRBV30 and TRBJ2-7, reads SQTIHQWPATLVQPVGSPLSLECTVEGTSNPNLYWYRQAAGRGLQLLFYSVGIGQISSEVPQNLSASRPQDRQFILSSKKLLLSDSGFYLCAWSRWTIEQYFGPGTRLTVT.

The chain carries TRBV2 and TRBJ1-5; no firm D call. Germline lookup yields CDR1 SNHLY and CDR2 FYNNEI. This CDR3 is 14 amino acids long. Trimming cost V 4 bases and J 0 bases, with 7 bases left between them. The DNA of the CDR3 is TGTGCCAGCAGTGCGATATATAGCAATCAGCCCCAGCATTTT. This translates into CASSAIYSNQPQHF.

The gene calls are TRBV15 and TRBJ2-3; no clear D. V lost 4 bases to trimming and J lost 4 bases, with 15 bases between them. CDR1 and CDR2 from the germline V gene are LNHNV and YYDKDF (reference sequence). The CDR3 contains 15 residues. CDR3 DNA: TGTGCCACCAGCACAAGAACTGTTAATCCAGATACGCAGTATTTT. This encodes CATSTRTVNPDTQYF.

The V gene is TRBV6-1, the J gene TRBJ2-2; D uncertain. Germline V gene data show CDR1 as MNHNS and CDR2 as SASEGT. The V end was cut by 3 bases, the J end by 2 bases, with 16 bases between. This CDR3 comprises 17 residues. The CDR3 nucleotides are TGTGCCAGCAGTGATTATGGCCAGGCCTTTAACACCGGGGAGCTGTTTTTT. Protein product: CASSDYGQAFNTGELFF.

The chain combines TRBV7-9 with TRBJ1-3; TRBD1 matches at 7 bases. Germline V lookup: CDR1 SEHNR, CDR2 FQNEAQ (reference sequence). CDR3 size: 17 residues. With V trimmed by 5 bases and J by 0 bases, 10 bases remained unmatched. The DNA for the CDR3 is TGTGCCAGCAGCGTGTTCCGGGACAGAGACTCTGGAAACACCATATATTTT. This sequence encodes CASSVFRDRDSGNTIYF.

The rearrangement joins TRBV5-1 to TRBJ1-3, with a tentative D call TRBD1 (5 bases). The V end was cut by 5 bases, the J end by 0 bases, with 18 bases between. CDR3 size: 17 residues. Germline lookup yields CDR1 SGHRS and CDR2 YFSETQ. CDR3 in DNA: TGCGCCAGCAGTCTGGGGGTTACGAGCCGCTCTGGAAACACCATATATTTT. It codes for CASSLGVTSRSGNTIYF.

The chain links TRBV6-1 to TRBJ1-1; D not resolved. This CDR3 is 10 amino acids long. Germline V gene sequence: CDR1 MNHNS, CDR2 SASEGT. V dropped 4 bases and J dropped 4 bases, with 1 base sitting between them. CDR3 region: CASSVTEAFF. CDR3 sequence (DNA): TGTGCCAGCAGTGTCACTGAAGCTTTCTTT.

J is TRBJ2-4 and V is TRBV7-9; 8 nucleotides match TRBD1. The CDR3 loop spans 15 amino acids. The V gene's germline CDR1 is SEHNR and CDR2 FQNEAQ (reference sequence). The J segment lost 7 bases and the V segment lost 4 bases, leaving 9 bases of the junction unmatched. The CDR3 nucleotides read TGTGCCAGCAGCTCCACGGACAGGGACGTCAACATTCAGTACTTC. Translation gives CASSSTDRDVNIQYF.

V usage is TRBV28 and J usage is TRBJ1-4, with D perhaps TRBD1 (6 bases). The germline CDR1 and CDR2 sequences are MDHEN and SYDVKM. Trimming took 3 bases from V and 8 from J, leaving 19 bases between them. This CDR3 has 16 amino acids. DNA of the CDR3: TGTGCCAGCAGTTTTTTTATGGGGGCAATGGGAGAAAAACTGTTTTTT. Its translation: CASSFFMGAMGEKLFF.

This chain links TRBV18 with TRBJ2-1; no clear D gene. Germline V gene data show CDR1 as KGHSH and CDR2 as LQKENI. The length of the CDR3 is 15 residues. Trimming removed 5 bases at V and 4 bases at J, with 15 bases between. The DNA of the CDR3 is TGTGCCAGCTCAGGGCTGGTGGCAGATTACAATGAGCAGTTCTTC. Encoded protein: CASSGLVADYNEQFF.

The V call is TRBV7-2, the J call TRBJ1-2; D not resolved. With 1 base removed from V and 6 bases from J, the gap between germline ends came to 15 bases. The CDR3 contains 15 residues. Germline assignment: CDR1 SGHTA and CDR2 FQGNSA. CDR3 DNA: TGTGCCAGCAGCTTAGAAGGTTCCCGGCTGGATGGCTACACCTTC. As protein: CASSLEGSRLDGYTF.

Regarding this clone: Other DNA sequences within the sample encode an identical CDR3. The V call is TRBV5-4, the J call TRBJ2-1; 9 nucleotides agree with TRBD2. Germline values: CDR1 SGHNT, CDR2 YYREEE (reference sequence). The J segment lost 4 bases and the V segment lost 2 bases, leaving 4 bases of the junction unmatched. The CDR3 contains 15 residues. The CDR3 DNA sequence: TGTGCCAGCAGCTTAGTACTAGCGGGTTACAATGAGCAGTTCTTC. Its protein product is CASSLVLAGYNEQFF.

The rearrangement uses TRBV7-3 and TRBJ2-3, with no clear D. V dropped 5 bases and J dropped 3 bases, with 9 bases sitting between them. Germline values: CDR1 SGHTA, CDR2 FQGTGA. CDR3 length equals 13 residues. CDR3: CASSLLMTDTQYF. CDR3 coding DNA: TGTGCCAGCAGCCTCCTGATGACAGATACGCAGTATTTT.

The chain employs TRBV6-1 and TRBJ1-2; the D is unclear. Per germline, CDR1 MNHNS and CDR2 SASEGT. V shed 0 bases and J shed 1 base, with 9 bases lying between them. CDR3 size: 15 residues. Here the CDR3 DNA reads TGTGCCAGCAGTGAAGCGCACGGCCTTAACTATGGCTACACCTTC. Translating gives CASSEAHGLNYGYTF.

V and J are TRBV28 and TRBJ2-7; D is ambiguous. The V end was cut by 8 bases, the J end by 0 bases, with 14 bases between. The germline V gene encodes CDR1 MDHEN and CDR2 SYDVKM. The CDR3 is 14 residues long. CDR3 coding DNA: TGTGCCAGCTACGCTGGACGGATCTCCTACGAGCAGTACTTC. Amino acid sequence: CASYAGRISYEQYF.

The chain couples TRBV7-2 to TRBJ1-4; 10 bases are shared with TRBD1. J gave up 8 bases and V 5 bases, and 8 bases lay outside the gene matches. Germline V lookup: CDR1 SGHTA, CDR2 FQGNSA. The CDR3 spans 15 residues. In nucleotides, the CDR3 is TGTGCCAGCAGCCGACAGGGGGCGCTCGGAGAAAAACTGTTTTTT. It specifies CASSRQGALGEKLFF.

V is TRBV30 and J is TRBJ1-2; perhaps TRBD1 as D (6 bases). There are 13 residues in the CDR3. The V gene lost 7 bases and the J gene lost 4 bases, with 16 bases spanning the gap. Germline-derived CDR1 and CDR2 are GTSNPN and SVGIG (reference sequence). The CDR3 sequence: CASSGGRVYGYTF. CDR3 nucleotide sequence: TGTGCCTCATCCGGGGGGCGGGTCTATGGCTACACCTTC.

The gene calls are TRBV7-2 and TRBJ2-1, with TRBD2 matching 10 bases. The CDR3 extends over 16 amino acids. The trim removed 2 bases at V and 7 bases at J, leaving 8 bases unmatched. Germline V gives CDR1 SGHTA, CDR2 FQGNSA. Here the CDR3 reads CASSLRASGSQNEQFF. CDR3 bases: TGTGCCAGCAGCTTACGGGCTAGCGGGAGTCAGAATGAGCAGTTCTTC.